Listed here are 3 T cell receptor beta chains from one sample, sequenced in a study of blood T cell repertoires in COVID-19. Only in-frame clones appear in the TCRdb table, and some are missing; sequencing was by immunoSEQ multiplex PCR. The sample includes more than 45,000 clones, just over 85% of them seen just once. Sequences were obtained from peripheral blood. Receptor source: a woman of 80 years or more with COVID-19, enrolled during active disease.

The chain carries TRBV7-3 and TRBJ1-6; weak D call: TRBD1 (5 bases). CDR1 and CDR2 from the germline V gene are SGHTA and FQGTGA. Trimming took 5 bases from V and 14 from J, leaving 16 bases between them. The CDR3 is 13 residues long. The CDR3 here is CASSPGGADTLHF. CDR3 bases: TGTGCCAGCAGCCCCGGGGGAGCCGACACCCTCCACTTT. The variable domain in full, completed from reference TRBV7-3 and TRBJ1-6, reads GAGVSQTPSNKVTEKGKYVELRCDPISGHTALYWYRQSLGQGPEFLIYFQGTGAADDSGLPNDRFFAVRPEGSVSTLKIQRTERGDSAVYLCASSPGGADTLHFGNGTRLTVT.

The V call is TRBV5-1, the J call TRBJ2-3; D is unclear. This CDR3 region has 12 residues. Germline V gene lookup returns CDR1 SGHRS and CDR2 YFSETQ. Trimming left V 0 bases short and J 5 bases short, with 4 bases between. In DNA, the CDR3 is TGCGCCAGCAGCTTGGCCTTAGATACGCAGTATTTT. Its protein product is CASSLALDTQYF.

The CDR3 nucleotides read TGCAGCGCAGGGACAGGGGTGTTGTATAACTATGGCTACACCTTC. Translated: CSAGTGVLYNYGYTF. The chain uses TRBV29-1 and TRBJ1-2, with 10 positions matching TRBD1. CDR1 and CDR2 from the germline V gene are SQVTM and ANQGSEA. V trimming: 7 bases; J trimming: 1 base; junction bases outside the gene matches: 9. The CDR3 is 15 amino acids.